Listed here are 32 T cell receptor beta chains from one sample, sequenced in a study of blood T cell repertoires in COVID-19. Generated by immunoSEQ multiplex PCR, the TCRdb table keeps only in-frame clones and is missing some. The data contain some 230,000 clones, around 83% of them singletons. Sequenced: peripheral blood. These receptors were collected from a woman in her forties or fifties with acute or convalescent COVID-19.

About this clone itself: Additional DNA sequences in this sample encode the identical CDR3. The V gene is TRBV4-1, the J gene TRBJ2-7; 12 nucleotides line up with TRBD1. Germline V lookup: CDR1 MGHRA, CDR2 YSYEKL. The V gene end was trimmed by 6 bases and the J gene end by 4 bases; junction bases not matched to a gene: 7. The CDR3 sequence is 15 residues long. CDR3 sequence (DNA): TGCGCCAGCAGTCCGGGACAGGGGGCGCGGTACGAGCAGTACTTC. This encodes CASSPGQGARYEQYF.

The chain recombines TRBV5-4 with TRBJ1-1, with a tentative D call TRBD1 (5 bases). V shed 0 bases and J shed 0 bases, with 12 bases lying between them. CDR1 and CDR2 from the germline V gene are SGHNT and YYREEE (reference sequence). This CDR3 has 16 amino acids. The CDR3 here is CASSLGGWAMNTEAFF. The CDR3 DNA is TGTGCCAGCAGCTTGGGGGGCTGGGCTATGAACACTGAAGCTTTCTTT.

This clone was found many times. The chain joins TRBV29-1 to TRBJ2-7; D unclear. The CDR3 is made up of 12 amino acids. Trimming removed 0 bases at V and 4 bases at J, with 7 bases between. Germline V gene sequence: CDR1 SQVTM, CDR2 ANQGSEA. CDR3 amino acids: CSVEDSRYEQYF. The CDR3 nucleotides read TGCAGCGTTGAAGATTCCAGGTACGAGCAGTACTTC.

The CDR3 region is CASSVTDRPMNTEAFF. CDR3 nucleotide sequence: TGTGCCAGCAGTGTAACGGACAGGCCGATGAACACTGAAGCTTTCTTT. The chain combines TRBV6-1 with TRBJ1-1; 7 nucleotides align to TRBD1. Losses at the gene ends were 4 bases for V and 0 bases for J; bases not matched to a gene: 8. Germline CDR1 MNHNS, CDR2 SASEGT. The CDR3 sequence is 16 residues long.

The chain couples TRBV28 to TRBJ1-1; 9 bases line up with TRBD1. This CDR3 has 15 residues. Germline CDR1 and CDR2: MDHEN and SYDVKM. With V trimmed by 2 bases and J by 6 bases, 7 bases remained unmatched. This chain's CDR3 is CASSLTGGSISEAFF. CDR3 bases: TGTGCCAGCAGTTTAACAGGGGGCTCGATATCTGAAGCTTTCTTT.

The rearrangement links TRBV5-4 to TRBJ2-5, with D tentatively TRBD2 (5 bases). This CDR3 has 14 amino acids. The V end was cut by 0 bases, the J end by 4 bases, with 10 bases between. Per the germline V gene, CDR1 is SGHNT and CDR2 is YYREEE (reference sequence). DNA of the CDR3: TGTGCCAGCAGCTTGGTGGGGAGCGGAGAGACCCAGTACTTC. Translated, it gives CASSLVGSGETQYF.

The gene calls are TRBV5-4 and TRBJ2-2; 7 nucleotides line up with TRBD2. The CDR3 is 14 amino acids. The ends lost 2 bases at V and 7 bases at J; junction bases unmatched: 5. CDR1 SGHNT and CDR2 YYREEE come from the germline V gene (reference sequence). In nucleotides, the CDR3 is TGTGCCAGCAGCTTCCGTGGGGGGGTCGGGGAGCTGTTTTTT. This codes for CASSFRGGVGELFF. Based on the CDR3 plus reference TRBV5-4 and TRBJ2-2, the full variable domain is ETGVTQSPTHLIKTRGQQVTLRCSSQSGHNTVSWYQQALGQGPQFIFQYYREEENGRGNFPPRFSGLQFPNYSSELNVNALELDDSALYLCASSFRGGVGELFFGEGSRLTVL.

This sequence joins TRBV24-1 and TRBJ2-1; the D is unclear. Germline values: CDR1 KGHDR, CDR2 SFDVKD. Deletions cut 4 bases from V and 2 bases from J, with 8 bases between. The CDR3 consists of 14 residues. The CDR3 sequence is CATSEAETYNEQFF. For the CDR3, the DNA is TGTGCCACCAGTGAGGCAGAAACCTACAATGAGCAGTTCTTC.

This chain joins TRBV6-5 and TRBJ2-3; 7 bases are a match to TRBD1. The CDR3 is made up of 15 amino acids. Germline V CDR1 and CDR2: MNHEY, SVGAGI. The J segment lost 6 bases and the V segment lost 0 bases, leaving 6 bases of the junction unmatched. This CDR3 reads CASSYSKGAPDTQYF. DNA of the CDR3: TGTGCCAGCAGTTACTCGAAGGGGGCACCGGATACGCAGTATTTT.

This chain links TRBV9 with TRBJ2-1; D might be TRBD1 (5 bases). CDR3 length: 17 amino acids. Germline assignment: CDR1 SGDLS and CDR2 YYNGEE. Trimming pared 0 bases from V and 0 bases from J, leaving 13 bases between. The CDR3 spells CASSVEGPLSSYNEQFF. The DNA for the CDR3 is TGTGCCAGCAGCGTAGAGGGGCCCTTAAGCTCCTACAATGAGCAGTTCTTC. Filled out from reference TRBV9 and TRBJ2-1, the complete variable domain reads DSGVTQTPKHLITATGQRVTLRCSPRSGDLSVYWYQQSLDQGLQFLIQYYNGEERAKGNILERFSAQQFPDLHSELNLSSLELGDSALYFCASSVEGPLSSYNEQFFGPGTRLTVL.

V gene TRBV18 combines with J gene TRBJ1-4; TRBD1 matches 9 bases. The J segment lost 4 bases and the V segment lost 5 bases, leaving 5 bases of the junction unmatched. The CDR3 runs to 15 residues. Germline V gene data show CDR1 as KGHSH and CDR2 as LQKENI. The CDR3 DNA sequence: TGTGCCAGCTCATCCACAGGGGGCGGTAATGAAAAACTGTTTTTT. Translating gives CASSSTGGGNEKLFF.

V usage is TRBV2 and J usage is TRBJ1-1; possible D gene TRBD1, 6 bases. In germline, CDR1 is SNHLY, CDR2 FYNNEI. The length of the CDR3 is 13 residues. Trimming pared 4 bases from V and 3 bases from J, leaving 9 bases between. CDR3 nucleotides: TGTGCCAGCAGTGCTCGACAGGACACTGAAGCTTTCTTT. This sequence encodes CASSARQDTEAFF.

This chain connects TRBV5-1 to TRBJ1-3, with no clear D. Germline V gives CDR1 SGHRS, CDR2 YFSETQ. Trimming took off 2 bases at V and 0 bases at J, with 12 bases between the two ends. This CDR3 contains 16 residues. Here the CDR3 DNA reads TGCGCCAGCAGCTTACACGGGGATGGCTCTGGAAACACCATATATTTT. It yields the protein CASSLHGDGSGNTIYF.

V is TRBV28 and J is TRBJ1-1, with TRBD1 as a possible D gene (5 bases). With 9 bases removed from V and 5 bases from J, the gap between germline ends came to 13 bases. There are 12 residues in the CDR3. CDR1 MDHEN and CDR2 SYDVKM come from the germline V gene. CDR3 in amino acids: CASVQEGTEAFF. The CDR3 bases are TGTGCCAGTGTACAGGAGGGGACTGAAGCTTTCTTT.

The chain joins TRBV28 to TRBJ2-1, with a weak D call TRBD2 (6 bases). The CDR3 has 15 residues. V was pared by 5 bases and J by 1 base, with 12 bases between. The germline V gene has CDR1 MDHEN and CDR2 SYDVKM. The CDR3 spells CASSGFSGSYNEQFF. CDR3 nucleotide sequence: TGTGCCAGCAGTGGATTTAGCGGTTCCTACAATGAGCAGTTCTTC.

The CDR3 DNA reads TGTGCCAGCAGTCAACAGGGGGGCGAGACTGAAGCTTTCTTT. It codes for CASSQQGGETEAFF. The J gene is TRBJ1-1, the V gene TRBV6-6; TRBD1 agrees at 8 bases. The V and J ends lost 5 bases and 5 bases, in that order; junction bases with no gene match: 7. Per germline, CDR1 MNHNY and CDR2 SVGAGI (reference sequence). The CDR3 length is 14 residues.

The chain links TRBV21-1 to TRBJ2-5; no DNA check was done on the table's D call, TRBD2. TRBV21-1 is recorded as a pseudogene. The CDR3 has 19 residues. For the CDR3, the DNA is TGTGCCAGCAAGGGACAGGGTTTTAACTATCTAGCGGGGGAAAAGACCCAGTACTTC. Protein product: CASKGQGFNYLAGEKTQYF.

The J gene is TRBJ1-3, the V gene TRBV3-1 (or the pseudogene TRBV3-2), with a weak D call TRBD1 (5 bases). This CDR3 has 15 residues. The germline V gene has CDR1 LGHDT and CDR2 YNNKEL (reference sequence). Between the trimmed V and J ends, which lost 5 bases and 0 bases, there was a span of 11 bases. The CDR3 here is CASSSLGGSGNTIYF. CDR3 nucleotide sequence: TGTGCCAGCAGCTCTCTGGGGGGCTCTGGAAACACCATATATTTT.

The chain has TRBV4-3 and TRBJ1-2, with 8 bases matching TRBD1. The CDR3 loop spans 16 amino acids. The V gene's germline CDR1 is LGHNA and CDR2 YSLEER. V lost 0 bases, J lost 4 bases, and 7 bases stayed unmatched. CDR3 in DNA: TGCGCCAGCAGCCAAGACTTCGGACAGGGCGGCTATGGCTACACCTTC. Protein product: CASSQDFGQGGYGYTF.

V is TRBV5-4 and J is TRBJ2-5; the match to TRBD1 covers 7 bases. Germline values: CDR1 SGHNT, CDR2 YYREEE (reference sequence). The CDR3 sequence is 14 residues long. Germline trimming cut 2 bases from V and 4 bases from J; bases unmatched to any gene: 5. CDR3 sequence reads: CASSFTGVVETQYF. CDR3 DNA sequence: TGTGCCAGCAGCTTTACAGGGGTTGTAGAGACCCAGTACTTC.

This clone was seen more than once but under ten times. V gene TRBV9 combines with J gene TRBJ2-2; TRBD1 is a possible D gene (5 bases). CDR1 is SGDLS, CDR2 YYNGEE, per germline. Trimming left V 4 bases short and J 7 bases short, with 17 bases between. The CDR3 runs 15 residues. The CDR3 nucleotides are TGTGCCAGCAGCTCCCCCTCCGTAGGGGTCGGGGAGCTGTTTTTT. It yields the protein CASSSPSVGVGELFF. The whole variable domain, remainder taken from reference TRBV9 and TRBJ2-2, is DSGVTQTPKHLITATGQRVTLRCSPRSGDLSVYWYQQSLDQGLQFLIQYYNGEERAKGNILERFSAQQFPDLHSELNLSSLELGDSALYFCASSSPSVGVGELFFGEGSRLTVL.

CDR3 residues: CASSSPGQGAGGYTF. The CDR3 nucleotides are TGTGCCAGCAGCTCGCCGGGACAGGGGGCGGGTGGCTACACCTTC. The rearrangement joins TRBV3-1 (or the pseudogene TRBV3-2) to TRBJ1-2; 12 nucleotides align to TRBD1. The germline gives CDR1 LGHDT, CDR2 YNNKEL (reference sequence). V shed 5 bases, J shed 7 bases, and the junction held 8 bases outside the gene matches. CDR3 length: 15 amino acids.

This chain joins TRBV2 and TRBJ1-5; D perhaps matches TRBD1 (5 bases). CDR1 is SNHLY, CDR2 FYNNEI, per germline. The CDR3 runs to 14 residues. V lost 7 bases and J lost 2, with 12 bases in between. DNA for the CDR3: TGTGCCAGCACTCCCGCGGGGGGCAATCAGCCCCAGCATTTT. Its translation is CASTPAGGNQPQHF.

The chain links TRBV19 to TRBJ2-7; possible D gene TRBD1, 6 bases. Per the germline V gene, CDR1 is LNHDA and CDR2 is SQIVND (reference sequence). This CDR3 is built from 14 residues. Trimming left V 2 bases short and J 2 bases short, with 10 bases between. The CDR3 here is CASSIQQGTYEQYF. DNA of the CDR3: TGTGCCAGTAGTATACAACAGGGCACCTACGAGCAGTACTTC.

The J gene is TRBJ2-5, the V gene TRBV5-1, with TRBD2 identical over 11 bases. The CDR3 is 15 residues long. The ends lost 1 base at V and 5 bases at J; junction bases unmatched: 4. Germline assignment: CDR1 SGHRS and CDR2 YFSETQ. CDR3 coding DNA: TGCGCCAGCAGCTTGCTAACTAGCGGGGGTGAGACCCAGTACTTC. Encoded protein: CASSLLTSGGETQYF.

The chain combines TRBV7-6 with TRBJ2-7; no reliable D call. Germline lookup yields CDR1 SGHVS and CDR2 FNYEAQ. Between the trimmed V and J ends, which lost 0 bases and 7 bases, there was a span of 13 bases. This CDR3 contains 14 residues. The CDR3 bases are TGTGCCAGCAGCTTAGCGGCGGTTTCTGAAGAGCAGTACTTC. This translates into CASSLAAVSEEQYF.

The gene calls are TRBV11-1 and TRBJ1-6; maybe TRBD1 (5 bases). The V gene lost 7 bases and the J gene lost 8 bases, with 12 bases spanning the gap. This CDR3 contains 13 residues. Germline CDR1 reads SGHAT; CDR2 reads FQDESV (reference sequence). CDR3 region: CASTTTEDSPLHF. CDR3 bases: TGTGCCAGCACCACGACAGAAGATTCACCCCTCCACTTT.

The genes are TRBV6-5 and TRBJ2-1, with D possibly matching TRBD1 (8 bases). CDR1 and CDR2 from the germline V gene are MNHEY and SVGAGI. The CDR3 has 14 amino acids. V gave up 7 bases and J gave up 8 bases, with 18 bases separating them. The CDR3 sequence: CASKIDRGGHEQFF. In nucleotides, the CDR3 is TGTGCCAGCAAGATCGACAGGGGAGGGCATGAGCAGTTCTTC.

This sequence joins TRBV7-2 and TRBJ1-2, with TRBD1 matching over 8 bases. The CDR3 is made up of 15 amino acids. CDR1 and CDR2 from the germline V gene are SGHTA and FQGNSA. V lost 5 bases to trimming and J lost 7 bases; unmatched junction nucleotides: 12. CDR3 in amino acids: CASSPRGQALSGYTF. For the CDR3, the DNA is TGTGCCAGCAGCCCTCGGGGACAGGCTCTCAGTGGCTACACCTTC.

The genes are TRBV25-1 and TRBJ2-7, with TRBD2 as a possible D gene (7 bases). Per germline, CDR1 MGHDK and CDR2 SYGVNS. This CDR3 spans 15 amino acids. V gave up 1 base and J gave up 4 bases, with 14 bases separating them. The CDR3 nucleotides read TGTGCCAGCAGTGAATCGGGGGGCTCGCCTTACGAGCAGTACTTC. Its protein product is CASSESGGSPYEQYF.

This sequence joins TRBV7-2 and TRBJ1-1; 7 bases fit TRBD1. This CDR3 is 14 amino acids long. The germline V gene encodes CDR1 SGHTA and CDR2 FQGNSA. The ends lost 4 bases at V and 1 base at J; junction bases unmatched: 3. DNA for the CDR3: TGTGCCAGCAGCTACGGACAGGAGAACACTGAAGCTTTCTTT. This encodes CASSYGQENTEAFF. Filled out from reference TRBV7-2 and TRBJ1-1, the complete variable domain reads GAGVSQSPSNKVTEKGKDVELRCDPISGHTALYWYRQSLGQGLEFLIYFQGNSAPDKSGLPSDRFSAERTGGSVSTLTIQRTQQEDSAVYLCASSYGQENTEAFFGQGTRLTVV.

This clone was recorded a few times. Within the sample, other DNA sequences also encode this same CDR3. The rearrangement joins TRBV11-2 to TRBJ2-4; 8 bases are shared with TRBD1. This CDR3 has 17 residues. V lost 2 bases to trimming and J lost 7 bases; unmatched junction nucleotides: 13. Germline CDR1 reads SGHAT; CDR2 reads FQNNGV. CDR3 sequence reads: CASSLLATGGGGNIQYF. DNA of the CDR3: TGTGCCAGCAGCTTACTGGCAACAGGGGGTGGAGGGAACATTCAGTACTTC.